Listed here is a single T cell receptor (beta chain). Its antigen is undetermined. The junction had 5 bases not matched to a gene; V was cut back by 1 base and J by 4 bases. CDR3 length: 15 amino acids. CDR1 and CDR2 from the germline V gene are MNHEY and SMNVEV (reference sequence). The data belong to a study of cytomegalovirus exposure and HLA in healthy donors. Turning to the study itself: Of all 400 or so donors who were genotyped, roughly 81% belonged to the Caucasian-associated ancestry cluster. General observations from the study: In a later analysis, at a false discovery rate of 0.05, about 17,000 TCR beta sequences matched HLA alleles.

PCR used 60 Vbeta primers and 13 Jbeta primers. Libraries were prepared by immunoSEQ multiplex PCR; TCRdb keeps only in-frame clonotypes and omits some of them. Of approximately 92,000 clones in the sample, approximately 81% are singletons; the top ten hold about 1.2%. This clonotype was sampled from a girl aged 2 to 10 in good health and CMV-seropositive. Sequenced input: PBMCs. V gene TRBV27 combines with J gene TRBJ1-1, with 8 bases fitting TRBD1. The CDR3 region is CASSLLTGVSTEAFF. CDR3 in DNA: TGTGCCAGCAGTTTATTGACAGGGGTATCCACTGAAGCTTTCTTT.